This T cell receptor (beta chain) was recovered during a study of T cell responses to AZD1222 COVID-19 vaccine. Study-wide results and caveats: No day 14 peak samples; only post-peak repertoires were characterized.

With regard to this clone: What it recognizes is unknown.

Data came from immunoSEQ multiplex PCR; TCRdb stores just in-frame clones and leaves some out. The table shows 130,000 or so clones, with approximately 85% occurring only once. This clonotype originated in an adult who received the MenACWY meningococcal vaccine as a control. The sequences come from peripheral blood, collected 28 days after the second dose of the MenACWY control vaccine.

CDR3: CASSLRAGPTDTQYF. CDR3 bases: TGTGCCAGCAGTTTACGAGCAGGCCCCACAGATACGCAGTATTTT. The rearrangement joins TRBV28 to TRBJ2-3; D gene unclear. The germline CDR1 and CDR2 sequences are MDHEN and SYDVKM. This CDR3 is 15 amino acids long. V was cut by 2 bases and J by 2 bases, with 11 bases left in between.